Below are 3 T cell receptor beta chains sequenced from a single sample in a study of T-cell reconstitution after alpha-beta-depleted transplantation in children. Unique molecular identifiers were used in preparing the TCRbeta library. One entry per CDR3 protein results from TCRdb running MiXCR on the PCR reads. Of about 900,000 distinct CDR3 sequences listed, about 29% are singletons. The source was PBMCs, mostly from graft donor cells, collected 360 days after TCRalphabeta/CD19-depleted stem cell transplant. The receptors here all came from a boy in the first two years of life who had a stem cell transplant for SCID, so the T cells may come from the graft donor.

This clonotype was observed a few times. This rearrangement joins TRBV12-3 or TRBV12-4 to TRBJ1-6, with D perhaps matching TRBD1 (5 bases). Trimming pared 4 bases from V and 14 bases from J, leaving 12 bases between. The CDR3 totals 12 residues. The CDR3 is CASSSAGTTLHF. The CDR3 DNA is TGTGCCAGCAGTTCCGCCGGGACGACCCTCCACTTT.

The V and J genes are TRBV10-3 and TRBJ2-1, with D possibly being TRBD2 (6 bases). Trimming took off 8 bases at V and 1 base at J, with 15 bases between the two ends. CDR1 ENHRY and CDR2 SYGVKD come from the germline V gene. This CDR3 spans 15 amino acids. CDR3 amino acids: CAIGGSGSSYNEQFF. CDR3 DNA sequence: TGTGCCATCGGAGGTAGCGGTTCTTCCTACAATGAGCAGTTCTTC.

The rearrangement uses TRBV6-1 and TRBJ2-3, with D possibly being TRBD1 or TRBD2 (5 bases each). The germline V gene has CDR1 MNHNS and CDR2 SASEGT. The CDR3 has 17 residues. Trimming removed 0 bases at V and 2 bases at J, with 15 bases between. The CDR3 sequence: CASSEAWGTANTDTQYF. CDR3 coding DNA: TGTGCCAGCAGTGAAGCGTGGGGGACGGCGAACACAGATACGCAGTATTTT.